Listed below are T cell receptor beta chains from one sample, sequenced in a study of T-cell memory formation after mild COVID-19. MiXCR was run by TCRdb on the 5' RACE reads, yielding one entry per CDR3 protein. Of about 470,000 distinct CDR3 sequences detected, around a quarter appear once; the ten largest clones hold around an eighth. Source material: PBMCs or a T cell subset sorted from them (not recorded which). The receptor set was obtained from an adult woman who had mild COVID-19 (a few samples of this study predate the infection). Cell type and time point are not known. Both conserved end residues are trimmed from each CDR3.

v_call	j_call	cdr3_aa
TRBV4-1	TRBJ1-2	ASSQESGSLYGYT
TRBV24-1	TRBJ2-1	ATGGDDNEQF
TRBV5-5	TRBJ1-1	ASSFSGGTEAF
TRBV12-3/TRBV12-4	TRBJ2-2	ASSHLDGDSTGELF
TRBV5-4	TRBJ2-3	ASSWAGLDGTDTQY
TRBV5-6	TRBJ2-3	ASSLGLAGFVDTQY
TRBV7-3	TRBJ2-5	ASSLAGEKQETQY
TRBV30	TRBJ1-4	AWGQDLNEKLF
TRBV6-5	TRBJ2-5	ASSYLSYPSETQY
TRBV29-1	TRBJ2-7	SASDRGGSYEQY
TRBV12-3/TRBV12-4	TRBJ2-2	ASSFGATLLNTGELF
TRBV5-1	TRBJ2-2	ASSLDANTGELF
TRBV15	TRBJ2-7	ATSIDSYEQY
TRBV12-3/TRBV12-4	TRBJ2-4	ASSFGAKDHIQY
TRBV6-6	TRBJ2-7	ASIGSGQNYEQY
TRBV6-5	TRBJ2-7	ASSYSGWLDEQY
TRBV10-3	TRBJ1-5	AISESLRERGNQPQH
TRBV12-3/TRBV12-4	TRBJ1-1	ASSLVGGQGGAF
TRBV9	TRBJ2-3	ASSPSGDSAGDTQY
TRBV15	TRBJ1-2	ATSDNLGADYGYT
TRBV7-9	TRBJ2-7	ASSPGPGSMGYEQY
TRBV2	TRBJ1-4	ASSEHRAREKLF
TRBV5-1	TRBJ2-1	ASSLGLAGPGNEQF
TRBV4-2	TRBJ2-3	ASSFGFTDTQY